Sequencing of this TCR beta chain was carried out in a study of blood T cell repertoires in COVID-19. Across the whole study: Spain, Italy and the United States supplied samples that represented acute and convalescent COVID-19. T cells, B-cell-depleted T cells, or PBMCs supplied cDNA or gDNA.

In the source study's methods: Using reference gene primer amplification, nucleated cell counts were estimated. The table came from immunoSEQ multiplex PCR; TCRdb's copy has only in-frame clones and leaves some out. The V and J calls and clone size come from that table; D and trimming were worked out from the DNA. The data show hundreds of thousands of clones, approximately 82% seen once. Germline assignment: CDR1 MDHEN and CDR2 SYDVKM. The CDR3 runs 13 residues. The V end lost 4 bases, the J end lost 5 bases, and 8 bases lay between the germline ends. The sequenced sample was peripheral blood. The clonotype was recovered from a woman in her sixties or seventies with active or convalescent COVID-19. This rearrangement joins TRBV28 to TRBJ2-2, with D perhaps TRBD1 (6 bases). CDR3: CASSSQGTGELFF. CDR3 nucleotide sequence: TGTGCCAGCAGTTCCCAGGGGACCGGGGAGCTGTTTTTT.